The 21 T cell receptor beta chains given below trace back to one sample, sequenced in a study of cytomegalovirus exposure and HLA in healthy donors. PCR was performed using 60 Vbeta and 13 Jbeta primers. Libraries were prepared by immunoSEQ multiplex PCR; TCRdb keeps only in-frame clonotypes and omits some of them. Altogether 150,000 to 200,000 clones are present, around three quarters being singletons, with the ten largest covering roughly 5%. The sequenced sample consisted of PBMCs. The source of these receptors is a man aged 40-50 years in good health and CMV-seronegative.

This clone appeared a few times. J is TRBJ2-5 and V is TRBV7-2, with a tentative D call TRBD2 (5 bases). This CDR3 contains 12 residues. Per germline, CDR1 SGHTA and CDR2 FQGNSA. The V end lost 2 bases, the J end lost 8 bases, and 9 bases lay between the germline ends. CDR3 nucleotides: TGTGCCAGCAGCTTATGGCGGGCCACCCAGTACTTC. Protein: CASSLWRATQYF. The full variable domain, its missing parts supplied by reference TRBV7-2 and TRBJ2-5, is GAGVSQSPSNKVTEKGKDVELRCDPISGHTALYWYRQSLGQGLEFLIYFQGNSAPDKSGLPSDRFSAERTGGSVSTLTIQRTQQEDSAVYLCASSLWRATQYFGPGTRLLVL.

The chain recombines TRBV19 with TRBJ1-3; D remains unclear. The CDR3 has 15 amino acids. The germline V gene has CDR1 LNHDA and CDR2 SQIVND (reference sequence). V lost 7 bases to trimming and J lost 2 bases, with 15 bases between them. CDR3 loop: CASTIGGPAGNTIYF. In DNA, the CDR3 is TGTGCCAGTACCATAGGAGGCCCAGCTGGAAACACCATATATTTT.

In this sample, this clone turned up once. V and J are TRBV18 and TRBJ1-1; possibly TRBD1 for D (6 bases). The CDR3 loop spans 15 amino acids. Germline loops: CDR1 KGHSH, CDR2 LQKENI. Trimming pared 3 bases from V and 1 base from J, leaving 12 bases between. The DNA for the CDR3 is TGTGCCAGCTCACCCGGACAGTCTCGGAACACTGAAGCTTTCTTT. Translation: CASSPGQSRNTEAFF.

This chain joins TRBV2 and TRBJ2-1; D gene unclear. The CDR3 is 13 amino acids. V gave up 4 bases and J gave up 10 bases, with 14 bases separating them. The germline V gene has CDR1 SNHLY and CDR2 FYNNEI. CDR3 DNA: TGTGCCAGCAGTGTCTATGGGTATAGCGAGCAGTTCTTC. Amino acids: CASSVYGYSEQFF.

The chain recombines TRBV6-4 with TRBJ2-2, with TRBD2 matching 9 bases. This CDR3 is 14 amino acids long. Germline-derived CDR1 and CDR2 are MRHNA and SNTAGT. Germline trimming cut 6 bases from V and 4 bases from J; bases unmatched to any gene: 3. The CDR3 is CASRLAGATGELFF. CDR3 DNA sequence: TGTGCCAGCAGACTAGCGGGCGCCACCGGGGAGCTGTTTTTT.

The V and J genes are TRBV4-3 and TRBJ1-1, with D unclear. V lost 0 bases and J lost 3, with 11 bases in between. Germline lookup yields CDR1 LGHNA and CDR2 YSLEER. The CDR3 covers 15 residues. CDR3 nucleotides: TGCGCCAGCAGCCAAGATATGAGTTCGCACACTGAAGCTTTCTTT. This translates into CASSQDMSSHTEAFF.

This chain connects TRBV7-9 to TRBJ1-5, with D possibly being TRBD1 (5 bases). In germline, CDR1 is SEHNR, CDR2 FQNEAQ (reference sequence). CDR3 length: 13 residues. V was clipped by 10 bases and J by 2 bases, with 12 bases between them. CDR3 region: CAIRGSGNQPQHF. Here the CDR3 DNA reads TGTGCCATCCGGGGGTCGGGCAATCAGCCCCAGCATTTT.

This rearrangement joins TRBV9 to TRBJ2-3; maybe TRBD1 (6 bases). Trimming removed 1 base at V and 0 bases at J, with 12 bases between. Germline V gene sequence: CDR1 SGDLS, CDR2 YYNGEE. The CDR3 is 16 residues long. CDR3 amino acids: CASSVRDTYSTDTQYF. DNA for the CDR3: TGTGCCAGCAGCGTACGGGACACCTATAGCACAGATACGCAGTATTTT.

The chain employs TRBV9 and TRBJ2-1; 8 bases match TRBD2. With V trimmed by 0 bases and J by 2 bases, 4 bases remained unmatched. CDR3 length equals 16 residues. From germline, CDR1 is SGDLS and CDR2 YYNGEE. CDR3 in DNA: TGTGCCAGCAGCGTAGTTTCGGGAGGGGCCTACAATGAGCAGTTCTTC. This encodes CASSVVSGGAYNEQFF.

The chain carries TRBV28 and TRBJ1-1, with 8 nucleotides matching TRBD1. The length of the CDR3 is 15 residues. Trimming cost V 0 bases and J 2 bases; bases outside gene matches: 2. Per germline, CDR1 MDHEN and CDR2 SYDVKM. CDR3 amino acids: CASSLWAGGNTEAFF. CDR3 DNA sequence: TGTGCCAGCAGTTTATGGGCAGGGGGCAACACTGAAGCTTTCTTT.

This clone appeared once. The rearrangement uses TRBV6-1 and TRBJ2-7, with D possibly TRBD2 on 6 matching bases. CDR1 is MNHNS, CDR2 SASEGT, per germline. Trimming pared 2 bases from V and 4 bases from J, leaving 15 bases between. This CDR3 contains 15 residues. In nucleotides, the CDR3 is TGTGCCAGCAGTGAATTGGACGGTGGAGGGTACGAGCAGTACTTC. This gives the protein CASSELDGGGYEQYF.

The genes are TRBV7-2 and TRBJ1-3; 7 bases fit TRBD1. Unmatched junction bases numbered 3, after V lost 2 bases and J lost 8 bases. Germline loops: CDR1 SGHTA, CDR2 FQGNSA. This CDR3 is 13 amino acids long. The CDR3 loop is CASSLQGTDTIYF. The CDR3 nucleotides read TGTGCCAGCAGCTTACAAGGGACAGACACCATATATTTT.

The V and J genes are TRBV2 and TRBJ2-5; the match to TRBD1 covers 10 bases. The germline CDR1 and CDR2 sequences are SNHLY and FYNNEI. The V and J ends lost 4 bases and 1 base, in that order; junction bases with no gene match: 0. The CDR3 has 14 amino acids. The CDR3 region is CASSGQGAQETQYF. The CDR3 coding sequence is TGTGCCAGCAGTGGACAGGGGGCCCAAGAGACCCAGTACTTC.

The chain has TRBV7-2 and TRBJ2-5; weak D call: TRBD1 (6 bases). Germline CDR1 reads SGHTA; CDR2 reads FQGNSA. Trimming removed 3 bases from V and 5 bases from J, with 16 bases in between. The CDR3 spans 15 residues. CDR3 protein: CASSFNRATGETQYF. The CDR3 bases are TGTGCCAGCAGCTTTAACAGGGCCACGGGGGAGACCCAGTACTTC.

The chain couples TRBV7-9 to TRBJ1-4; TRBD1 is a possible D gene (6 bases). This CDR3 is built from 13 residues. Trimming removed 1 base from V and 7 bases from J, with 7 bases in between. In germline, CDR1 is SEHNR, CDR2 FQNEAQ (reference sequence). As DNA, the CDR3 is TGTGCCAGCAGCTTAGAAGGGGGTGAAAAACTGTTTTTT. This sequence encodes CASSLEGGEKLFF.

This chain uses TRBV4-1 with TRBJ2-1; TRBD1 aligns across 7 bases. This CDR3 has 15 residues. From germline, CDR1 is MGHRA and CDR2 YSYEKL. Trimming took 2 bases from V and 6 from J; bases not matched to a gene: 7. The CDR3 coding sequence is TGCGCCAGCAGCCAACCGCTGGCAGGGGGCAATGAGCAGTTCTTC. Translation: CASSQPLAGGNEQFF.

This clone was recorded a few times. This chain links TRBV4-3 with TRBJ1-4; TRBD1 is a possible D gene (6 bases). The germline V gene has CDR1 LGHNA and CDR2 YSLEER. V shed 0 bases and J shed 5 bases, with 10 bases lying between them. CDR3 size: 15 residues. CDR3 nucleotide sequence: TGCGCCAGCAGCCAAGATTCCAGGGGAAATGAAAAACTGTTTTTT. Its protein is CASSQDSRGNEKLFF.

This chain uses TRBV23-1 with TRBJ2-7, with a tentative D call TRBD1 (5 bases). TRBV23-1 has ORF status, its function being uncertain. With 9 bases removed from V and 7 bases from J, the gap between germline ends came to 22 bases. CDR3 length: 14 amino acids. This chain's CDR3 is CARDQPTDINEQYF. The CDR3, as DNA: TGCGCCAGAGATCAACCGACAGACATCAATGAGCAGTACTTC.

This chain uses TRBV7-2 with TRBJ2-5; 8 bases line up with TRBD2. CDR3 length equals 13 residues. V was pared by 4 bases and J by 5 bases, with 3 bases of the junction left unmatched. Germline V gives CDR1 SGHTA, CDR2 FQGNSA. The CDR3 protein is CASSSSGPETQYF. The CDR3 nucleotides read TGTGCCAGCAGCTCTAGCGGGCCGGAGACCCAGTACTTC.

This chain joins TRBV9 and TRBJ2-1, with TRBD2 matching over 11 bases. Per germline, CDR1 SGDLS and CDR2 YYNGEE. This CDR3 is built from 15 residues. Germline trimming cut 5 bases from V and 8 bases from J; bases unmatched to any gene: 9. CDR3 DNA sequence: TGTGCCAGCAGTGCGGCACTAGCGGGAGTTCATGAGCAGTTCTTC. Its protein is CASSAALAGVHEQFF.

This clone was found a few times. The chain carries TRBV4-3 and TRBJ1-4; D possibly corresponds to TRBD1 (6 bases). CDR3 length equals 13 residues. The V end was cut by 3 bases, the J end by 8 bases, with 10 bases between. The V gene's germline CDR1 is LGHNA and CDR2 YSLEER. For the CDR3, the DNA is TGCGCCAGCAGCCAGACACAGGGAGAAAAACTGTTTTTT. The encoded protein is CASSQTQGEKLFF.